What follows are 4 T cell receptor beta chains derived from one specimen sequenced in a study of OX40 agonist ivuxolimab in advanced cancers. Data came from immunoSEQ multiplex PCR; TCRdb stores just in-frame clones and leaves some out. Of about 75,000 clones in the sample, 90% were seen once. The sample in question was CD4+ or CD8+ T cells sorted from blood, obtained in a trial of the OX40 agonist ivuxolimab. The receptor source for this set is an adult with an advanced solid tumor such as melanoma, head and neck, liver or kidney cancer.

The chain couples TRBV2 to TRBJ2-2, with D tentatively TRBD2 (6 bases). Germline assignment: CDR1 SNHLY and CDR2 FYNNEI. The germline V and J ends were trimmed by 3 bases and 5 bases, with 16 bases remaining between them. This CDR3 contains 16 residues. The chain's CDR3 is CASSEWGGVLTGELFF. The DNA of the CDR3 is TGTGCCAGCAGTGAGTGGGGCGGGGTTCTTACCGGGGAGCTGTTTTTT.

The rearrangement uses TRBV30 and TRBJ2-2; tentatively, D is TRBD1 or TRBD2 (6 bases each). The V gene's germline CDR1 is GTSNPN and CDR2 SVGIG (reference sequence). V lost 2 bases and J 1 base, leaving 17 bases between the germline ends. This CDR3 is 17 amino acids long. CDR3 nucleotides: TGTGCCTGGAGTCGTAAGGAGGGGGACATGAACACCGGGGAGCTGTTTTTT. This gives the protein CAWSRKEGDMNTGELFF.

The chain is built from TRBV5-4 and TRBJ1-2; the match to TRBD1 covers 12 bases. Germline CDR1 SGHNT, CDR2 YYREEE (reference sequence). J lost 8 bases, V lost 4 bases, and 9 bases had no gene match. The CDR3 runs to 15 residues. CDR3 loop: CASSQNRDRGRGYTF. The CDR3 DNA reads as TGTGCCAGCAGCCAAAACCGGGACAGGGGGCGCGGCTACACCTTC.

This chain links TRBV28 with TRBJ2-5, with TRBD1 matching 9 bases. J gave up 4 bases and V 4 bases, and 10 bases lay outside the gene matches. The germline V gene encodes CDR1 MDHEN and CDR2 SYDVKM. There are 16 residues in the CDR3. The CDR3 here is CASSSNRGPLGETQYF. CDR3 bases: TGTGCCAGCAGTTCAAACAGGGGGCCCTTGGGAGAGACCCAGTACTTC.